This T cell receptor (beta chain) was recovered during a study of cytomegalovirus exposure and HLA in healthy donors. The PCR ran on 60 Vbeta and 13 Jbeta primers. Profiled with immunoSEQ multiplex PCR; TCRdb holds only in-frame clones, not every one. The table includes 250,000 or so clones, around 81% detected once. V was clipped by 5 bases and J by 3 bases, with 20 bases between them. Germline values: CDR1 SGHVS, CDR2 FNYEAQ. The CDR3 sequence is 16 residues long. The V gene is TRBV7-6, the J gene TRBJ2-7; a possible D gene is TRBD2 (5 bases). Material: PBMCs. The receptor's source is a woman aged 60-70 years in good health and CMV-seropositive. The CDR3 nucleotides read TGTGCCAGCAGCCTTGGGGAGAGTAGAGCCAGCTACGAGCAGTACTTC. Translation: CASSLGESRASYEQYF.